This entry is about one T cell receptor beta chain. Its antigen specificity is not known. The input lacks base qualities; no much larger clone sits a single base away. In the germline V gene, CDR1 corresponds to KGHSH and CDR2 to LQKENI. V is cut by 6 bases and J by 1 base, and the space between the germline ends is 19 bases. There are 16 amino acids in the CDR3, from cysteine to phenylalanine inclusive. Only the CDR3 DNA is retained, 48 bases long and in frame from the first base. Whole blood was collected in K2EDTA tubes by collaborating institutions according to the institutions' own protocols. For TCRbeta analysis, collaborators shipped samples in one of three forms: frozen whole blood, isolated PBMCs, or DNA extracted from either of those sample types. TCRbeta CDR3 regions were amplified from genomic DNA by means of the immunoSEQ Assay, a bias-controlled multiplex PCR. Under the source paper's analysis protocol: The number of nucleated cells in each sample was estimated by amplification of reference gene primers within the assay. Sequence reads were collapsed and filtered to measure the absolute abundance of every unique TCRbeta CDR3 rearrangement. For each sample, productive Simpson clonality was calculated by taking the square root of Simpson's diversity index across productive rearrangements. The immuneACCESS repertoire file appears here via TCRdb, limited to in-frame rearrangements. These files lack a portion of the clones; in checked studies, under half of the deficit traces to unresolved V genes, and the cause of the others is not known. V, J and clone size reflect that table, while D and trimming were determined from the DNA. The sample contains roughly 17,000 clones, 85% to 95% of them found a single time. The ten largest clones capture under 7% of the sample.

This entry comes from a study of blood T cell repertoires in COVID-19 (dated by TCRdb to 2019 to 2021). About the full investigation: Samples from collaborators originated in the United States, Italy and Spain and spanned both the acute and convalescent phases of COVID-19. The prospective study material was composed of cDNA or gDNA derived from T cells, B-cell-depleted T cells, or PBMCs. Subjects who had been exposed to COVID-19, were actively infected with it, or had recovered from it provided the deeply sampled blood TCRbeta repertoires that made up the dataset. A freely available public database, intended as a resource for researchers studying the immune response to SARS-CoV-2, is where the repertoires were released. The samples were drawn from the first 160 participants of the ongoing ImmuneRACE study and from under 1,500 subjects provided by 6 global collaborators. Nearly every sample came with metadata listing a de-identified subject ID, COVID-19 status, age in years and sex. HLA class I and class II types, where available, came from metadata supplied by the sample provider rather than from assay-based typing. Overall results and qualifications from the work: Clinical and demographic metadata were provided uncurated, with the amount varying by source and participant.

Recombination joined TRBV18 with TRBJ2-7; the D gene is possibly TRBD1, with 5 bases matching. Sequencing was carried out using peripheral blood. The TCR sequence derives from a human donor in a cohort sampled during active COVID-19. CDR3 protein: CASSQGVGAASYEQYF. The nucleotide sequence reads TGTGCCAGCTCCCAAGGGGTAGGGGCGGCTTCCTACGAGCAGTACTTC.